The sequence of this T cell receptor beta chain was determined in a study of blood T cells in healthy people across ages. Study background: Capture by template switching was about one barcoded beta molecule per two T cells. Study-level results: Both higher diversity and more naive CD4+ cells marked long-lived donors when set against aged donors.

A second PCR of 7 to 11 cycles used a sample-barcoded 5' primer and a J-beta primer mix. Via MiXCR, TCRdb re-called the 5' RACE reads, giving one row per CDR3 protein. The sample yields some 900,000 distinct CDR3 sequences, about 30% seen once. In this sample, this clonotype turned up many times. Its antigen remains unknown. J lost 1 base, V lost 0 bases, and 6 bases had no gene match. Germline V gene data show CDR1 as LGHNA and CDR2 as YSLEER. The length of the CDR3 is 17 residues. The origin of this receptor is a woman aged 80 or older in good health. Sequencing was performed on blood. The chain joins TRBV4-3 to TRBJ1-5, with 7 bases matching TRBD1. The CDR3: CASSQDPQGGSNQPQHF. CDR3 bases: TGCGCCAGCAGCCAAGATCCCCAGGGGGGGAGCAATCAGCCCCAGCATTTT.